Reported below is one TCR beta chain. The antigen remains undetermined. V was pared by 5 bases and J by 0 bases, with 13 bases of the junction left unmatched. This CDR3 has 18 amino acids. CDR1 MNHNS and CDR2 SASEGT come from the germline V gene. TCRdb reprocessed the 5' RACE reads via MiXCR and lists one record per CDR3 protein. The profile shows a few hundred thousand distinct CDR3 sequences, roughly 17% of them singletons. The data belong to a study of T cells after yellow fever vaccination. As for the study in general: SMART-Seq v4 Ultra Low Input served to prepare low-cell-number fractions. Study-wide results and limits: Boosting was followed by the reappearance of most primary-vaccination clones (roughly 95% CD4, about 88% CD8). The secondary response was weaker but peaked faster, day 5 versus 15. There was a small share of clonotypes that showed up in both the CD4 and CD8 compartments.

The source of this sequence is a man aged 18 to 35 who received the YFV17D yellow fever vaccine. The sample was PBMCs, taken more than 4 days after the first yellow fever vaccination. This chain joins TRBV6-1 and TRBJ1-5; TRBD1 matches 7 bases. As DNA, the CDR3 is TGTGCCAGCAGTCCCTCCCCTACAGGGGCTTATAGCAATCAGCCCCAGCATTTT. Encoded protein: CASSPSPTGAYSNQPQHF.